The 24 T cell receptor beta chains presented below share a single source sample, sequenced in a study of identical twins. TCRdb redid the calling of the 5' RACE reads with MiXCR, one entry per CDR3 protein. The sample lists about 690,000 distinct CDR3 sequences; around 5.7% were seen once. Input material: naive T cells sorted from blood. The source of these receptors is a man younger than 35 in good health.

This clonotype has at least ten counts. The genes are TRBV10-1 and TRBJ2-2, with 8 bases aligning to TRBD1. V shed 2 bases, J shed 2 bases, and the junction held 10 bases outside the gene matches. Germline V gives CDR1 WNHNN, CDR2 SYGVQD (reference sequence). This CDR3 contains 18 residues. CDR3 protein: CASSERGWDRLNTGELFF. The CDR3 DNA follows: TGCGCCAGCAGTGAGCGAGGCTGGGACAGGCTTAACACCGGGGAGCTGTTTTTT.

This clonotype has ten or more counts. The V gene is TRBV20-1, the J gene TRBJ2-1; 7 nucleotides match TRBD2. V gave up 5 bases and J gave up 1 base; unmatched junction bases: 11. This CDR3 has 16 residues. The germline V gene encodes CDR1 DFQATT and CDR2 SNEGSKA (reference sequence). CDR3: CSAPGPREESYNEQFF. The CDR3 bases are TGCAGTGCTCCCGGCCCCCGGGAGGAATCCTACAATGAGCAGTTCTTC.

The sample holds many counts of this clonotype. This chain uses TRBV27 with TRBJ2-2; tentative D call: TRBD1 (6 bases). Trimming shortened V by 0 bases and J by 5 bases, and 16 bases separated the two germline ends. The CDR3 length is 17 residues. Per germline, CDR1 MNHEY and CDR2 SMNVEV (reference sequence). The CDR3 region has the DNA TGTGCCAGCAGTTTATCGAGGGGCACAGGGAGAACCGGGGAGCTGTTTTTT. It specifies CASSLSRGTGRTGELFF.

This clonotype was detected ten times or more. The chain is built from TRBV5-1 and TRBJ2-2; D remains unclear. CDR1 is SGHRS, CDR2 YFSETQ, per germline. V was clipped by 1 base and J by 6 bases, with 10 bases between them. The CDR3 covers 14 residues. The DNA for the CDR3 is TGCGCCAGCAGCTTGAACTTAGAGGCCGGGGAGCTGTTTTTT. Amino acids: CASSLNLEAGELFF.

This clonotype has a count of ten or more. The chain joins TRBV9 to TRBJ2-2, with D tentatively TRBD1 (5 bases). The CDR3 consists of 15 residues. Germline V gene lookup returns CDR1 SGDLS and CDR2 YYNGEE. V lost 6 bases and J 6 bases, leaving 18 bases between the germline ends. CDR3: CASTEGQGFSGELFF. The CDR3 DNA follows: TGTGCCAGCACCGAAGGGCAGGGTTTTTCCGGGGAGCTGTTTTTT.

This clonotype was seen repeatedly, ten times or more. The rearrangement links TRBV5-1 to TRBJ2-1, with D possibly TRBD2 on 5 matching bases. The germline gives CDR1 SGHRS, CDR2 YFSETQ. Trimming pared 5 bases from V and 1 base from J, leaving 16 bases between. The CDR3 is 16 amino acids. The CDR3 sequence is CASSRIGVGSYNEQFF. The CDR3 DNA sequence: TGCGCCAGCAGTAGAATCGGGGTTGGATCCTACAATGAGCAGTTCTTC.

The chain employs TRBV7-9 and TRBJ2-2; 7 positions agree with TRBD2. Losses at the gene ends were 3 bases for V and 5 bases for J; bases not matched to a gene: 9. The CDR3 sequence is 16 residues long. In germline, CDR1 is SEHNR, CDR2 FQNEAQ (reference sequence). For the CDR3, the DNA is TGTGCCAGCAGCTTGGGTCGCGGCGGGAGTACCGGGGAGCTGTTTTTT. It yields the protein CASSLGRGGSTGELFF.

In this sample, this clonotype turned up many times. V usage is TRBV5-1 and J usage is TRBJ2-7; no clear D. This CDR3 spans 17 amino acids. V lost 2 bases to trimming and J lost 3 bases, with 21 bases between them. The germline V gene encodes CDR1 SGHRS and CDR2 YFSETQ. The chain's CDR3 is CASSFQADGKWGYEQYF. CDR3 nucleotide sequence: TGCGCCAGCAGCTTTCAGGCGGACGGAAAGTGGGGCTACGAGCAGTACTTC.

This clonotype turned up a few times. The chain has TRBV3-1 and TRBJ2-5; D is uncertain. Germline CDR1 is LGHDT and CDR2 is YNNKEL (reference sequence). The CDR3 is 15 amino acids. V lost 0 bases and J 0 bases, leaving 8 bases between the germline ends. For the CDR3, the DNA is TGTGCCAGCAGCCAAGACCGCCTGTACCAAGAGACCCAGTACTTC. This sequence encodes CASSQDRLYQETQYF.

This clonotype was detected many times. The V and J genes are TRBV28 and TRBJ2-3, with D uncertain. Germline loops: CDR1 MDHEN, CDR2 SYDVKM. CDR3 length: 10 residues. V lost 10 bases to trimming and J lost 3 bases, with 5 bases between them. CDR3 bases: TGTGCCACCGGTACAGATACGCAGTATTTT. Translating gives CATGTDTQYF.

The J gene is TRBJ2-3, the V gene TRBV19, with 12 bases fitting TRBD2. Looked up from germline, CDR1 is LNHDA and CDR2 is SQIVND (reference sequence). There are 18 residues in the CDR3. With 7 bases clipped from V and 4 bases from J, the junction kept 15 bases outside the gene matches. The CDR3 is CASTPTRLAGAWADTQYF. The CDR3 DNA reads as TGTGCCAGTACCCCTACACGACTAGCGGGAGCCTGGGCAGATACGCAGTATTTT.

This clonotype has more than one count but fewer than ten. This rearrangement joins TRBV5-1 to TRBJ1-6, with TRBD1 matching 8 bases. J lost 7 bases, V lost 4 bases, and 7 bases had no gene match. Germline V gene sequence: CDR1 SGHRS, CDR2 YFSETQ. This CDR3 is 15 amino acids long. The CDR3 region has the DNA TGCGCCAGCAGCCCTACAGGGGGAGTGAATTCACCCCTCCACTTT. Translated: CASSPTGGVNSPLHF.

This clonotype was seen more than once but under ten times. The chain is built from TRBV5-1 and TRBJ2-1; TRBD2 might be the D (7 bases). Trimming removed 3 bases from V and 7 bases from J, with 20 bases in between. This CDR3 comprises 16 residues. Germline values: CDR1 SGHRS, CDR2 YFSETQ. The CDR3 DNA is TGCGCCAGCAGCTGGCTGGGGGCGGGAGACCATAATGAGCAGTTCTTC. It codes for CASSWLGAGDHNEQFF.

This clonotype has ten or more counts. The V and J genes are TRBV5-1 and TRBJ2-7; 9 bases line up with TRBD1. The germline V gene encodes CDR1 SGHRS and CDR2 YFSETQ. The V and J ends lost 0 bases and 4 bases, in that order; junction bases with no gene match: 11. This CDR3 has 17 residues. This chain's CDR3 is CASSLDLGGQGMYEQYF. CDR3 DNA sequence: TGCGCCAGCAGCTTGGACCTCGGTGGACAGGGGATGTACGAGCAGTACTTC.

This clonotype was counted many times. The rearrangement joins TRBV12-3 or TRBV12-4 to TRBJ1-5, with TRBD1 identical over 8 bases. The CDR3 contains 15 residues. V trimming: 5 bases; J trimming: 5 bases; junction bases outside the gene matches: 8. CDR3 sequence: CASSTRTGTYQPQHF. DNA of the CDR3: TGTGCCAGCAGTACCCGGACAGGGACGTATCAGCCCCAGCATTTT.

This clonotype has at least ten counts. The rearrangement links TRBV29-1 to TRBJ2-5, with unresolved D. The germline V gene has CDR1 SQVTM and CDR2 ANQGSEA. The CDR3 has 12 residues. V gave up 5 bases and J gave up 2 bases, with 9 bases separating them. CDR3 bases: TGCAGCGTTCGGACGGCACAAGAGACCCAGTACTTC. This gives the protein CSVRTAQETQYF.

The gene calls are TRBV2 and TRBJ2-7; D unclear. Per germline, CDR1 SNHLY and CDR2 FYNNEI. This CDR3 region has 13 residues. Trimming pared 7 bases from V and 5 bases from J, leaving 15 bases between. The CDR3 loop is CASKVGTTDEQYF. The CDR3, as DNA: TGTGCCAGCAAAGTGGGAACCACCGACGAGCAGTACTTC.

This clonotype was observed at least ten times. The chain joins TRBV11-2 to TRBJ2-4; D not resolved. V dropped 0 bases and J dropped 7 bases, with 13 bases sitting between them. The CDR3 totals 15 residues. The germline CDR1 and CDR2 sequences are SGHAT and FQNNGV. CDR3 region: CASSLDGGATNIQYF. The CDR3 region has the DNA TGTGCCAGCAGCTTAGACGGCGGAGCCACGAACATTCAGTACTTC.

This clonotype was recorded a few times. The V gene is TRBV5-6, the J gene TRBJ1-5; no firm D call. The V end lost 4 bases, the J end lost 4 bases, and 15 bases lay between the germline ends. The CDR3 runs to 15 residues. Germline V gene sequence: CDR1 SGHDT, CDR2 YYEEEE. CDR3 coding DNA: TGTGCCAGCAGCAGAGGGCCGGCGGGGAATCAGCCCCAGCATTTT. This encodes CASSRGPAGNQPQHF.

This clonotype was counted a few times. The rearrangement uses TRBV18 and TRBJ2-3; D unclear. Germline CDR1 KGHSH, CDR2 LQKENI. The V and J ends lost 0 bases and 7 bases respectively, with 8 bases between them. The CDR3 has 13 residues. The CDR3 spells CASSPPTQYTQYF. As DNA, the CDR3 is TGTGCCAGCTCACCACCCACGCAGTATACGCAGTATTTT.

This clonotype came up many times. The V call is TRBV7-9, the J call TRBJ2-7, with 7 bases aligning to TRBD1. J gave up 7 bases and V 5 bases, and 8 bases lay outside the gene matches. There are 13 residues in the CDR3. CDR1 SEHNR and CDR2 FQNEAQ come from the germline V gene (reference sequence). CDR3 coding DNA: TGTGCCAGCAGCCCAGACAGGGAAGGAGAGCAGTACTTC. This codes for CASSPDREGEQYF.

This clonotype has just a few counts. V gene TRBV7-2 combines with J gene TRBJ2-3; no clear D gene. This CDR3 contains 13 residues. Germline V gene data show CDR1 as SGHTA and CDR2 as FQGNSA. Trimming pared 4 bases from V and 2 bases from J, leaving 7 bases between. This chain's CDR3 is CASSYSPTDTQYF. The CDR3 bases are TGTGCCAGCAGCTACTCACCCACAGATACGCAGTATTTT.

V gene TRBV4-1 combines with J gene TRBJ2-3, with D perhaps being TRBD1 or TRBD2 (6 bases each). With 5 bases removed from V and 4 bases from J, the gap between germline ends came to 16 bases. Germline CDR1 reads MGHRA; CDR2 reads YSYEKL. The length of the CDR3 is 15 residues. The CDR3 sequence: CASSDFGGLADTQYF. As DNA, the CDR3 is TGCGCCAGCAGCGACTTCGGGGGCTTGGCAGATACGCAGTATTTT.

This clonotype was seen ten or more times. DNA of the CDR3: TGTGCCAGCAGTGCGTCAGGGAGTGGAACTGAAGCTTTCTTT. It is translated as CASSASGSGTEAFF. The chain is built from TRBV28 and TRBJ1-1; possible D gene TRBD1, 5 bases. This CDR3 is 14 amino acids long. Germline V gene lookup returns CDR1 MDHEN and CDR2 SYDVKM. Trimming removed 5 bases at V and 5 bases at J, with 15 bases between.